This TCR beta chain was identified during a study of T-cell memory formation after mild COVID-19. Study conclusions and caveats: Clones that shrank (day 15 to 85) were balanced CD4/CD8, whereas later expanders leaned CD4+. Clones from the second wave (peaking day 37) had unconfirmed SARS-CoV-2 specificity. That cross-reactive memory joined was suggested by some responding clones appearing in pre-infection memory.

In regard to this clonotype: As yet, its antigen is unknown.

The CDR3 runs 17 residues. Germline V lookup: CDR1 MNHEY, CDR2 SVGAGI. Trimming at V came to 0 bases and at J to 3 bases, leaving 9 bases not matched to a gene. From the 5' RACE reads, TCRdb called clonotypes with MiXCR, one entry per CDR3 protein. This sample has 350,000 to 450,000 distinct CDR3 sequences; around 28% occur once, and the top ten carry around an eighth. This chain links TRBV6-5 with TRBJ2-7, with TRBD2 matching 9 bases. The TCR originated in an adult woman who had mild COVID-19 (a few samples of this study predate the infection). Cell type and time point are not known. Sequencing used PBMCs or a T cell subset sorted from them (not recorded which). The CDR3 DNA reads as TGTGCCAGCAGTTACTCGAGGGGTAGCGGGAGTAGCTACGAGCAGTACTTC. This translates into CASSYSRGSGSSYEQYF.